A selection of T cell receptor beta chains follows, all from one sample in a study of blood T cell repertoires in COVID-19. Here immunoSEQ multiplex PCR was the method, and the copy in TCRdb shows in-frame clones only, minus some. The profile shows some 320,000 clones, 65% to 90% of them singletons. Material for sequencing was peripheral blood. Receptor source: a human donor in a cohort sampled during active COVID-19. The CDR3 runs from the conserved cysteine through the conserved F or W. The D gene is left open where the match is weak. Some rows have no size entry. The others give once, few or many, or a class for an expanded clone.

clone size: .; J gene: TRBJ1-2; D gene: TRBD1; V gene: TRBV29-1; CDR3 protein: CSVGQGVDGYTF; CDR3 DNA: TGCAGCGTTGGACAGGGGGTTGATGGCTACACCTTC
clone size: .; J gene: TRBJ2-2; D gene: TRBD1; V gene: TRBV30; CDR3 protein: CAWSVGQGNTGELFF; CDR3 DNA: TGTGCCTGGAGCGTCGGACAGGGGAACACCGGGGAGCTGTTTTTT
clone size: .; J gene: TRBJ2-3; D gene: .; V gene: TRBV7-9; CDR3 protein: CASSLRGGGISTDTQYF; CDR3 DNA: TGTGCCAGCAGCTTAAGGGGGGGCGGCATATCCACAGATACGCAGTATTTT
clone size: .; J gene: TRBJ1-6; D gene: .; V gene: TRBV10-1; CDR3 protein: CASRDHRALNSPLHF; CDR3 DNA: TGCGCCAGCAGGGACCACAGGGCCCTAAATTCACCCCTCCACTTT
clone size: .; J gene: TRBJ2-7; D gene: .; V gene: TRBV11-2; CDR3 protein: CASSFRRNILPGNEQYF; CDR3 DNA: TGTGCCAGCAGCTTCAGACGGAACATCCTTCCGGGTAACGAGCAGTACTTC
clone size: .; J gene: TRBJ1-5; D gene: .; V gene: TRBV6-5; CDR3 protein: CASSYLPGANQPQHF; CDR3 DNA: TGTGCCAGCAGTTACCTTCCAGGGGCAAATCAGCCCCAGCATTTT
clone size: .; J gene: TRBJ1-2; D gene: .; V gene: TRBV10-3; CDR3 protein: CAIMREANYGYTF; CDR3 DNA: TGTGCCATCATGAGGGAAGCTAACTATGGCTACACCTTC
clone size: .; J gene: TRBJ2-1; D gene: TRBD2; V gene: TRBV29-1; CDR3 protein: CSVVFRGGINEQFF; CDR3 DNA: TGCAGCGTTGTGTTTCGGGGGGGTATCAATGAGCAGTTCTTC
clone size: .; J gene: TRBJ2-3; D gene: .; V gene: TRBV28; CDR3 protein: CASSLQGSPDTQYF; CDR3 DNA: TGTGCCAGCAGTTTACAGGGAAGTCCAGATACGCAGTATTTT
clone size: .; J gene: TRBJ1-2; D gene: .; V gene: TRBV30; CDR3 protein: CALELRTGRLTYGYTF; CDR3 DNA: TGTGCCCTTGAATTACGAACAGGTCGTCTGACTTATGGCTACACCTTC
clone size: .; J gene: TRBJ1-3; D gene: .; V gene: TRBV6-5; CDR3 protein: CASSYSSRGGGNTIYF; CDR3 DNA: TGTGCCAGCAGTTACTCGAGTCGGGGAGGTGGAAACACCATATATTTT
clone size: .; J gene: TRBJ1-6; D gene: .; V gene: TRBV7-9; CDR3 protein: CASRRRQENSPLHF; CDR3 DNA: TGTGCCAGCAGACGACGACAGGAGAATTCACCCCTCCACTTT
clone size: .; J gene: TRBJ2-7; D gene: TRBD2; V gene: TRBV29-1; CDR3 protein: CSAGGRGYEQYF; CDR3 DNA: TGCAGCGCGGGGGGGAGAGGGTACGAGCAGTACTTC
clone size: .; J gene: TRBJ2-7; D gene: .; V gene: TRBV12-3/TRBV12-4; CDR3 protein: CASSLSGNYEQYF; CDR3 DNA: TGTGCCAGCAGTTTGTCCGGGAACTACGAGCAGTACTTC
clone size: .; J gene: TRBJ2-1; D gene: .; V gene: TRBV19; CDR3 protein: CASSLYSNEQFF; CDR3 DNA: TGTGCCAGTAGTCTGTACTCCAATGAGCAGTTCTTC
clone size: .; J gene: TRBJ1-2; D gene: .; V gene: TRBV2; CDR3 protein: CASSEYVTGGYTF; CDR3 DNA: TGTGCCAGCAGTGAATACGTAACGGGTGGCTACACCTTC
clone size: few; J gene: TRBJ2-3; D gene: .; V gene: TRBV6-5; CDR3 protein: CASSYGRGADTQYF; CDR3 DNA: TGTGCCAGCAGTTATGGGCGGGGTGCAGATACGCAGTATTTT
clone size: .; J gene: TRBJ1-5; D gene: .; V gene: TRBV5-1; CDR3 protein: CASSSGQRTYSNQPQHF; CDR3 DNA: TGCGCCAGCAGCTCAGGACAGAGAACATATAGCAATCAGCCCCAGCATTTT
clone size: .; J gene: TRBJ1-2; D gene: .; V gene: TRBV6-5; CDR3 protein: CASSTRPGVNYGYTF; CDR3 DNA: TGTGCCAGCAGTACCCGTCCCGGGGTTAACTATGGCTACACCTTC
clone size: .; J gene: TRBJ2-6; D gene: .; V gene: TRBV25-1; CDR3 protein: CASTHQGSGANVLTF; CDR3 DNA: TGTGCCAGCACCCACCAGGGCTCTGGGGCCAACGTCCTGACTTTC
clone size: .; J gene: TRBJ2-1; D gene: TRBD2; V gene: TRBV6-5; CDR3 protein: CASVRSGGALNEQFF; CDR3 DNA: TGTGCCAGCGTGCGTAGCGGGGGGGCGTTAAATGAGCAGTTCTTC
clone size: .; J gene: TRBJ2-3; D gene: .; V gene: TRBV12-3/TRBV12-4; CDR3 protein: CASSFPGTDTQYF; CDR3 DNA: TGTGCCAGCAGTTTTCCCGGCACAGATACGCAGTATTTT
clone size: .; J gene: TRBJ2-7; D gene: .; V gene: TRBV10-1; CDR3 protein: CASSEGPLARYEQYF; CDR3 DNA: TGCGCCAGCAGTGAGGGCCCTCTAGCTCGGTACGAGCAGTACTTC
clone size: .; J gene: TRBJ2-3; D gene: .; V gene: TRBV6-5; CDR3 protein: CASSPRLGRTDTQYF; CDR3 DNA: TGTGCCAGCAGTCCCCGTTTGGGGCGCACAGATACGCAGTATTTT
clone size: .; J gene: TRBJ1-1; D gene: TRBD1; V gene: TRBV10-2; CDR3 protein: CASRARTGGRLNTEAFF; CDR3 DNA: TGCGCCAGCAGGGCTAGGACAGGGGGCAGATTGAACACTGAAGCTTTCTTT
clone size: .; J gene: TRBJ1-2; D gene: .; V gene: TRBV12-3/TRBV12-4; CDR3 protein: CASKRGSRGYTF; CDR3 DNA: TGTGCCAGCAAACGGGGTTCCCGGGGCTACACCTTC
clone size: once; J gene: TRBJ2-7; D gene: TRBD1; V gene: TRBV19; CDR3 protein: CASSPFQQGTGYEQYF; CDR3 DNA: TGTGCCAGTAGCCCTTTCCAACAGGGGACAGGGTACGAGCAGTACTTC
clone size: .; J gene: TRBJ1-5; D gene: TRBD1; V gene: TRBV11-2; CDR3 protein: CASSLAFRGQQNQPQHF; CDR3 DNA: TGTGCCAGCAGCTTAGCGTTTAGGGGACAGCAAAATCAGCCCCAGCATTTT
clone size: .; J gene: TRBJ2-5; D gene: TRBD2; V gene: TRBV24-1; CDR3 protein: CATRRSGSGGASRETQYF; CDR3 DNA: TGTGCCACCAGAAGATCGGGGAGCGGGGGGGCGTCGCGGGAGACCCAGTACTTC
clone size: .; J gene: TRBJ1-1; D gene: .; V gene: TRBV18; CDR3 protein: CASSPATGTRNTEAFF; CDR3 DNA: TGTGCCAGCTCACCTGCCACAGGGACTAGAAACACTGAAGCTTTCTTT
clone size: few; J gene: TRBJ1-1; D gene: TRBD1; V gene: TRBV5-1; CDR3 protein: CASSYRQGGTEAFF; CDR3 DNA: TGCGCCAGCAGTTACCGACAGGGAGGCACTGAAGCTTTCTTT
clone size: .; J gene: TRBJ2-2; D gene: .; V gene: TRBV24-1; CDR3 protein: CATSDAKGYTGELFF; CDR3 DNA: TGTGCCACCAGTGATGCAAAGGGGTACACCGGGGAGCTGTTTTTT
clone size: .; J gene: TRBJ2-2; D gene: TRBD1; V gene: TRBV6-5; CDR3 protein: CASRDRVSAGELFF; CDR3 DNA: TGTGCCAGCCGGGACAGGGTTTCGGCCGGGGAGCTGTTTTTT
clone size: .; J gene: TRBJ1-5; D gene: .; V gene: TRBV28; CDR3 protein: CASSLISGGGNQPQHF; CDR3 DNA: TGTGCCAGCAGTTTAATATCGGGGGGAGGCAATCAGCCCCAGCATTTT
clone size: .; J gene: TRBJ1-6; D gene: .; V gene: TRBV6-5; CDR3 protein: CASRASGNSPLHF; CDR3 DNA: TGTGCCAGCCGGGCCTCGGGGAATTCACCCCTCCACTTT
clone size: .; J gene: TRBJ2-3; D gene: TRBD1; V gene: TRBV14; CDR3 protein: CASSQLGQGNTQYF; CDR3 DNA: TGTGCCAGCAGCCAGTTGGGACAGGGGAATACGCAGTATTTT
clone size: .; J gene: TRBJ1-5; D gene: .; V gene: TRBV18; CDR3 protein: CASSPLPSTDQPQHF; CDR3 DNA: TGTGCCAGCTCACCTCTACCGAGCACTGATCAGCCCCAGCATTTT
clone size: .; J gene: TRBJ1-1; D gene: .; V gene: TRBV9; CDR3 protein: CASSVDMGDTEAFF; CDR3 DNA: TGTGCCAGCAGCGTAGACATGGGCGACACTGAAGCTTTCTTT
clone size: .; J gene: TRBJ2-7; D gene: .; V gene: TRBV3-1/TRBV3-2; CDR3 protein: CASSQELRWEQYF; CDR3 DNA: TGTGCCAGCAGCCAAGAATTACGGTGGGAGCAGTACTTC
clone size: .; J gene: TRBJ2-7; D gene: TRBD2; V gene: TRBV12-3/TRBV12-4; CDR3 protein: CASAGLVHEQYF; CDR3 DNA: TGTGCCAGCGCAGGACTAGTCCACGAGCAGTACTTC
clone size: once; J gene: TRBJ2-5; D gene: TRBD1; V gene: TRBV3-1/TRBV3-2; CDR3 protein: CASRTGGRETQYF; CDR3 DNA: TGTGCCAGCCGGACAGGGGGCAGAGAGACCCAGTACTTC
clone size: .; J gene: TRBJ2-3; D gene: TRBD1; V gene: TRBV27; CDR3 protein: CASSLGDSGVDTQYF; CDR3 DNA: TGTGCCAGCAGTTTGGGGGACAGCGGAGTGGATACGCAGTATTTT